This T cell receptor (beta chain) was observed in a study of cytotoxic CD8 clonotypes in ibrutinib-treated CLL. Across the study: After median roughly 68 months, approximately 14 stayed in remission, some twelve progressed; responses some 25 partial, 2 complete. Once patients had received a median 12 months of treatment, range 6 to 36, response samples were obtained.

TCRdb's copy holds only in-frame clones and misses some; the assay was immunoSEQ multiplex PCR. The table has around 140,000 clones, 70% to 90% seen once; the top ten hold roughly 7.2%. Germline lookup yields CDR1 SNHLY and CDR2 FYNNEI. The CDR3 length is 15 residues. V was shortened by 2 bases and J by 2 bases, with 13 bases between the two germline ends. Here the sequenced sample was PBMCs, taken after 36 months of ibrutinib treatment. The clonotype was recovered from a human donor with chronic lymphocytic leukemia. The chain employs TRBV2 and TRBJ2-7; D remains ambiguous. CDR3 sequence (DNA): TGTGCCAGCAGTGAATACTCTGGGGTAGCCTACGAGCAGTACTTC. Translating gives CASSEYSGVAYEQYF.